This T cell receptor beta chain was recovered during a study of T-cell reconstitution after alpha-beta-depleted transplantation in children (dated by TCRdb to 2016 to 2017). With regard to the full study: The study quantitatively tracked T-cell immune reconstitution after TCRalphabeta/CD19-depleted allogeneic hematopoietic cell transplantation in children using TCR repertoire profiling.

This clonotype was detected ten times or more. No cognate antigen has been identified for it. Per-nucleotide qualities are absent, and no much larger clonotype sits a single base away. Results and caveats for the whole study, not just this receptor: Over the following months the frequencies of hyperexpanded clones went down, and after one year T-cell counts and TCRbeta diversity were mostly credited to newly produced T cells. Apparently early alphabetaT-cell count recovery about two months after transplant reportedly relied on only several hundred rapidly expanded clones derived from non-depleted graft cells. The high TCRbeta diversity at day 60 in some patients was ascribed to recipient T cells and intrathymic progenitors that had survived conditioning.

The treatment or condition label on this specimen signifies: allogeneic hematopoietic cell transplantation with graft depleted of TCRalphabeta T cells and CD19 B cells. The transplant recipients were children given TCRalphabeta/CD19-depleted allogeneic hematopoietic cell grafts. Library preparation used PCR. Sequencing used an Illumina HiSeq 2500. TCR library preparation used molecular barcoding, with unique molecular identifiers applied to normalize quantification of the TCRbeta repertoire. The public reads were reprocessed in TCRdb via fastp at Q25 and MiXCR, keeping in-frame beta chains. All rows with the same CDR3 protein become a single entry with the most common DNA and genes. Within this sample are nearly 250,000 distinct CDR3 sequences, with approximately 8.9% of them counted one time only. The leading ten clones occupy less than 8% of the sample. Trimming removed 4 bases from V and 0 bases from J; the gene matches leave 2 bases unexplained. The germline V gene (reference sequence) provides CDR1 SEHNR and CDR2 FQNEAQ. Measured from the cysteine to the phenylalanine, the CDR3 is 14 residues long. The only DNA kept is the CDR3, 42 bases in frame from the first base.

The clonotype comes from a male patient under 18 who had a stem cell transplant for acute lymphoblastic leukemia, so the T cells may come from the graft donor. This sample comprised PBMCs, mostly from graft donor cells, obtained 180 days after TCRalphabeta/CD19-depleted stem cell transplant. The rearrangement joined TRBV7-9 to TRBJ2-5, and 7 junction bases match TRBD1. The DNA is TGTGCCAGCAGCTCGGACAGGTACCAAGAGACCCAGTACTTC. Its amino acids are CASSSDRYQETQYF.